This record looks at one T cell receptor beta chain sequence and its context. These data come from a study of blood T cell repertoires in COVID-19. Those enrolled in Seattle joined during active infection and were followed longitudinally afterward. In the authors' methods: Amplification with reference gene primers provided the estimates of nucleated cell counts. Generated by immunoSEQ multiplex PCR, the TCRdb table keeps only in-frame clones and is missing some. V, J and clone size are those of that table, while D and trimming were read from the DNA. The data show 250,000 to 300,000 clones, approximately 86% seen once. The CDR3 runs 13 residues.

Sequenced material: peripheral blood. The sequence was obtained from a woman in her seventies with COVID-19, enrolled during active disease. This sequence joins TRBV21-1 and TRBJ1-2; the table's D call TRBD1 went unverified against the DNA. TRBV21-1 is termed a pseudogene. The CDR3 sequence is CASSKGTAYGYTF. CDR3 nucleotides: TGTGCCAGCAGCAAAGGGACAGCCTATGGCTACACCTTC.